The T cell receptor (beta chain) described here comes from a study of vaccination effects on CD4 cells after COVID-19. On this clone itself: Its antigen remains unknown.

TCRdb's table, derived via immunoSEQ multiplex PCR, lists solely in-frame clones and lacks some. This sample carries under 75,000 clones, 75% to 85% of them seen once, and the ten largest clones take 9% to 15%. CD4+ T cells specific for antigen were expanded with viral peptide pools by the ViraFEST assay before sequencing. When around 10 days of culture had elapsed, CD4+ T cells were isolated. All vaccine recipients tested negative for nucleocapsid antibodies and had never contracted SARS-CoV-2 infection. Supplemented with approximately 10 IU/ml IL-2 and approximately 9.7 ug/ml peptides, some 2 million PBMC per well were kept in culture. The TCR originated in a human donor who received a COVID-19 vaccine. Sequenced here: CD4+ T cells from PBMCs cultured with SARS-CoV-2 spike peptides, sampled before COVID-19 vaccination.

CDR3 nucleotide sequence: TGTGCCACCAGCCAATCAGGGACAGCCCGGAGTGGCTACACCTTC. Translated: CATSQSGTARSGYTF. The chain uses TRBV24-1 and TRBJ1-2; TRBD1 matches at 7 bases. Germline V lookup: CDR1 KGHDR, CDR2 SFDVKD. With V trimmed by 7 bases and J by 7 bases, 14 bases remained unmatched. The CDR3 has 15 residues.